This T cell receptor (beta chain) was found in a study of beta chain features in type 1 diabetes. V gave up 9 bases and J gave up 2 bases, with 18 bases separating them. There are 16 residues in the CDR3. Germline-derived CDR1 and CDR2 are SGHRS and YFSETQ. The study, taken as a whole, reports: Patients with Type 1 diabetes showed moderately but significantly shorter TCRB CDR3s in all four CD4+ subsets.

For this clone: The antigen remains unidentified.

Reverse transcribing all isolated RNA meant expressed TCRB transcripts were sequenced. Produced via immunoSEQ multiplex PCR; TCRdb's table is partial and in-frame only. The sample lists 600,000 to 700,000 clones; approximately 13% were seen once. The sequencing input was naive CD4+ T cells from blood. The rearrangement links TRBV5-1 to TRBJ1-6; D is uncertain. This TCR came from a man between 25 and 39 years old with type 1 diabetes. The CDR3 region is CAIDVWGNPYNSPLHF. CDR3 DNA: TGCGCCATCGACGTATGGGGAAACCCCTATAATTCACCCCTCCACTTT.